Detailed here is one T cell receptor (beta chain). What it binds is unknown. These data are taken from a study of CD8+ T cells in alopecia areata. Study-wide points: Sharing of TCRs across patients appeared less clear than in mice, possibly for HLA-related reasons.

Sequencing relied on a cDNA template that was reverse transcribed from extracted RNA. Assay used: immunoSEQ multiplex PCR; TCRdb lists only in-frame clones, some missing. The sample includes about 110,000 clones, 59% of them seen just once. Material: CD8+ T cells sorted from blood. The sequence came from a human donor in good health.

CDR3 in DNA: TGTGCCAGCAGCTTTCGCACGGGGGCGATGTACAATGAGCAGTTCTTC. Protein product: CASSFRTGAMYNEQFF. The genes are TRBV7-2 and TRBJ2-1; perhaps D is TRBD1 or TRBD2 (6 bases each). Trimming took 3 bases from V and 4 from J, leaving 16 bases between them. This CDR3 is built from 16 residues. Germline CDR1 SGHTA, CDR2 FQGNSA.